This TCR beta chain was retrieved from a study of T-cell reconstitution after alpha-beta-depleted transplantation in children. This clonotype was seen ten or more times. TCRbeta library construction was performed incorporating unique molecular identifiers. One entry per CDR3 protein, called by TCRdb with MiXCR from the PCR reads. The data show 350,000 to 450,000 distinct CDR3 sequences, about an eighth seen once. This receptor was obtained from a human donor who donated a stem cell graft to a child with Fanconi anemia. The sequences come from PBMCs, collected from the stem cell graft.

This CDR3 reads CASSQTTGQIYEQYF. CDR3 bases: TGTGCCAGCAGTCAGACAACGGGACAGATCTACGAGCAGTACTTC. The chain is built from TRBV12-3 or TRBV12-4 and TRBJ2-7, with 7 bases that match TRBD1. The CDR3 sequence is 15 residues long. Germline trimming cut 5 bases from V and 3 bases from J; bases unmatched to any gene: 10.